The clone carrying this T cell receptor beta chain was recorded once. The antigen is undetermined. The V gene's germline CDR1 is SGHRS and CDR2 YFSETQ. There are 13 residues in the CDR3. Between the trimmed V and J ends, which lost 3 bases and 7 bases, there was a span of 14 bases. These data belong to a study of shared clonotypes between healthy human individuals. The overall study: CD8 memory received one plate per donor, CD8 naive two, CD4 memory three and CD4 naive three. Points from the study as a whole: Among donors, clonotype sharing was expected to be affected by sequencing depth.

Sequenced by immunoSEQ multiplex PCR; TCRdb stores in-frame clones only, minus some. The sample lists 850,000 to 1,200,000 clones, about 77% occurring once. The V call is TRBV5-1, the J call TRBJ2-7; D may be TRBD2 (5 bases). The TCR sequence derives from a man aged 18 to 30 in good health. Material: memory CD4+ T cells sorted from blood. The subset here: CD45RA-negative fraction. The CDR3 reads CASSSTLGGEQYF. The CDR3 bases are TGCGCCAGCAGCTCCACACTAGGCGGGGAGCAGTACTTC.